The 22 T cell receptor beta chains in this list originate from one sample, sequenced in a study of T cells of healthy individuals. TCRdb analysed the 5' RACE reads with MiXCR anew, one entry per CDR3 protein. The sample has 41,000 or so distinct CDR3 sequences, 4% to 5% seen once. The receptors originated from a human donor in good health.

This clonotype has only a few counts. V and J are TRBV2 and TRBJ2-7; 7 positions match TRBD1. V dropped 5 bases and J dropped 2; count of bases not matched to a gene: 6. Germline V gene sequence: CDR1 SNHLY, CDR2 FYNNEI. This CDR3 is 14 amino acids long. CDR3 sequence (DNA): TGTGCCAGCAGTCCAGGGGACAGAACCTACGAGCAGTACTTC. This encodes CASSPGDRTYEQYF.

This clonotype was seen many times. The chain combines TRBV2 with TRBJ2-7; 7 nucleotides agree with TRBD2. There are 14 residues in the CDR3. CDR1 and CDR2 from the germline V gene are SNHLY and FYNNEI. J was trimmed by 0 bases and V by 7 bases; bases with no gene match: 6. The CDR3 region is CASTLREISYEQYF. Written as DNA, the CDR3 is TGTGCCAGCACTTTGCGGGAGATCTCCTACGAGCAGTACTTC.

There are a few counts of this clonotype. This clone may be a read error of a much larger clone one base away. The V call is TRBV29-1, the J call TRBJ2-7; either TRBD1 or TRBD2 may supply D (5 bases each). The germline gives CDR1 SQVTM, CDR2 ANQGSEA. V was clipped by 7 bases and J by 0 bases, with 10 bases between them. CDR3 length: 12 residues. DNA for the CDR3: TGCAGCGCCCGGGACCCCTCCTACGAGCAGTACTTC. This encodes CSARDPSYEQYF.

This clonotype has a count of ten or more. CDR3 sequence: CASSESEQFF. CDR3 DNA sequence: TGTGCCAGCAGTGAATCCGAGCAGTTCTTC. The J gene is TRBJ2-1, the V gene TRBV25-1; D not certain. The length of the CDR3 is 10 residues. Germline CDR1 reads MGHDK; CDR2 reads SYGVNS. V lost 1 base and J lost 10, with 2 bases in between.

This clonotype was observed at least ten times. The V gene is TRBV27, the J gene TRBJ1-1, with 8 bases matching TRBD1. V lost 2 bases to trimming and J lost 4 bases; unmatched junction nucleotides: 6. This CDR3 has 15 amino acids. CDR1 and CDR2 (germline): MNHEY, SMNVEV (reference sequence). The CDR3 is CASSLRTGIFTEAFF. The CDR3 DNA reads as TGTGCCAGCAGTTTAAGGACAGGGATTTTCACTGAAGCTTTCTTT.

In this sample, this clonotype turned up a few times. Mismatch with germline at one junction end may stem from a read error. The chain has TRBV13 and TRBJ1-1; no definite D call. The CDR3 has 13 amino acids. Germline V lookup: CDR1 PRHDT, CDR2 FYEKMQ (reference sequence). CDR3 sequence reads: CASRLGTLHEAFF. The CDR3 DNA reads as TGTGCCAGCAGATTAGGCACCTTACATGAAGCTTTCTTT.

This clonotype has a count of ten or more. This chain joins TRBV7-2 and TRBJ2-7; 7 bases are a match to TRBD2. The CDR3 extends over 14 amino acids. V dropped 5 bases and J dropped 3; count of bases not matched to a gene: 7. Germline-derived CDR1 and CDR2 are SGHTA and FQGNSA. The CDR3 spells CASSPYRGVYEQYF. For the CDR3, the DNA is TGTGCCAGCAGCCCCTATCGGGGGGTCTACGAGCAGTACTTC.

This clonotype was seen repeatedly, ten times or more. The chain has TRBV7-2 and TRBJ1-6; tentative D call: TRBD1 (5 bases). This CDR3 has 15 amino acids. Trimming stripped 1 base from V and 7 bases from J, with 11 bases between. CDR1 is SGHTA and CDR2 is FQGNSA in the germline V gene. CDR3 coding DNA: TGTGCCAGCAGCTTAGGATCAGGGACGAATTCACCCCTCCACTTT. It yields the protein CASSLGSGTNSPLHF.

In this sample, this clonotype turned up many times. This CDR3 reads CAWSSIRSSPLHF. DNA for the CDR3: TGTGCCTGGAGTTCAATCCGTAGTTCACCCCTCCACTTT. V is TRBV30 and J is TRBJ1-6; D gene uncertain. CDR3 length: 13 residues. In germline, CDR1 is GTSNPN, CDR2 SVGIG (reference sequence). Trimming left V 2 bases short and J 9 bases short, with 11 bases between. Combining the CDR3 with reference TRBV30 and TRBJ1-6 gives the whole variable domain SQTIHQWPATLVQPVGSPLSLECTVEGTSNPNLYWYRQAAGRGLQLLFYSVGIGQISSEVPQNLSASRPQDRQFILSSKKLLLSDSGFYLCAWSSIRSSPLHFGNGTRLTVT.

This clonotype was counted ten times or more. J is TRBJ2-1 and V is TRBV5-1; TRBD1 matches at 9 bases. Germline-derived CDR1 and CDR2 are SGHRS and YFSETQ. With 1 base clipped from V and 0 bases from J, the junction kept 8 bases outside the gene matches. The CDR3 is 18 residues long. CDR3 sequence (DNA): TGCGCCAGCAGCTTGATACGCGGGACAGGGACCTCCTACAATGAGCAGTTCTTC. This codes for CASSLIRGTGTSYNEQFF. The full variable domain, rest sourced from reference TRBV5-1 and TRBJ2-1, is KAGVTQTPRYLIKTRGQQVTLSCSPISGHRSVSWYQQTPGQGLQFLFEYFSETQRNKGNFPGRFSGRQFSNSRSEMNVSTLELGDSALYLCASSLIRGTGTSYNEQFFGPGTRLTVL.

Ten or more counts support this clonotype. The J gene is TRBJ1-1, the V gene TRBV29-1; 9 nucleotides match TRBD1. CDR1 and CDR2 (germline): SQVTM, ANQGSEA. This CDR3 contains 13 residues. The J segment lost 4 bases and the V segment lost 7 bases, leaving 7 bases of the junction unmatched. The CDR3 DNA sequence: TGCAGCGCCCGGACAGGGGCGGGCACTGAAGCTTTCTTT. Protein: CSARTGAGTEAFF.

This chain joins TRBV7-9 and TRBJ1-4; D uncertain. With 5 bases removed from V and 14 bases from J, the gap between germline ends came to 15 bases. Per germline, CDR1 SEHNR and CDR2 FQNEAQ (reference sequence). This CDR3 spans 12 amino acids. The CDR3 DNA follows: TGTGCCAGCAGCGTATACCTCATGGGGCTGTTTTTT. It encodes CASSVYLMGLFF.

This clonotype came up many times. The chain employs TRBV7-2 and TRBJ2-1; 9 bases are a match to TRBD2. Germline loops: CDR1 SGHTA, CDR2 FQGNSA. J gave up 3 bases and V 3 bases, and 3 bases lay outside the gene matches. The length of the CDR3 is 15 residues. In DNA, the CDR3 is TGTGCCAGCAGCTTCCTAGCGGGGTTCTACAATGAGCAGTTCTTC. Translation gives CASSFLAGFYNEQFF.

The table lists this clonotype with a few counts. V gene TRBV24-1 combines with J gene TRBJ2-5; D uncertain. Germline V gene sequence: CDR1 KGHDR, CDR2 SFDVKD. V gave up 4 bases and J gave up 5 bases, with 4 bases separating them. This CDR3 has 11 amino acids. DNA for the CDR3: TGTGCCACCAGTGAAGGGGAGACCCAGTACTTC. Its translation is CATSEGETQYF.

This clonotype was picked up many times. The rearrangement uses TRBV27 and TRBJ2-1; no definite D call. CDR3 length: 12 residues. Germline-derived CDR1 and CDR2 are MNHEY and SMNVEV (reference sequence). The ends were cut back, 1 base at V and 12 bases at J, with 10 bases in the middle. Here the CDR3 DNA reads TGTGCCAGCAGTTTATTAGCTGGGGTGCAGTTCTTC. Its translation: CASSLLAGVQFF.

Relative to its sample, this clonotype is medium-sized. The chain couples TRBV6-5 to TRBJ2-7; a possible D gene is TRBD2 (6 bases). Germline CDR1 MNHEY, CDR2 SVGAGI. V was trimmed by 0 bases and J by 7 bases, leaving 16 bases between them. The CDR3 sequence is 15 residues long. CDR3 residues: CASSYSGGSPYEQYF. The CDR3 region has the DNA TGTGCCAGCAGTTACTCCGGGGGTTCCCCTTATGAGCAGTACTTC.

V is TRBV13 and J is TRBJ2-7; D possibly uses TRBD1 or TRBD2 (5 bases each). The CDR3 has 17 residues. Between the trimmed V and J ends, which lost 4 bases and 0 bases, there was a span of 19 bases. In germline, CDR1 is PRHDT, CDR2 FYEKMQ (reference sequence). The chain's CDR3 is CASSSTPSERGSYEQYF. The CDR3 bases are TGTGCCAGCAGCTCCACGCCTTCGGAGAGGGGCTCCTACGAGCAGTACTTC.

Many counts were recorded for this clonotype. J is TRBJ2-2 and V is TRBV20-1; TRBD1 matches 9 bases. The CDR3 is 14 residues long. J gave up 7 bases and V 2 bases, and 5 bases lay outside the gene matches. Germline V lookup: CDR1 DFQATT, CDR2 SNEGSKA (reference sequence). The CDR3 DNA reads TGCAGTGCTAGAAGGACAGGGGTTAGCGGGGAGCTGTTTTTT. Protein product: CSARRTGVSGELFF.

This clonotype has only a few counts. The CDR3: CASSRDRGRYNEQFF. The CDR3 DNA is TGTGCCAGCAGTCGAGACAGGGGACGTTACAATGAGCAGTTCTTC. The rearrangement uses TRBV3-1 and TRBJ2-1; 8 positions agree with TRBD1. The CDR3 extends over 15 amino acids. Germline CDR1 LGHDT, CDR2 YNNKEL (reference sequence). Trimming at V came to 6 bases and at J to 4 bases, leaving 8 bases not matched to a gene.

For the CDR3, the DNA is TGTGCCAGCAGCTTAGACCCCCCAGATACGCAGTATTTT. Amino acids: CASSLDPPDTQYF. This chain links TRBV7-2 with TRBJ2-3; D gene uncertain. Germline loops: CDR1 SGHTA, CDR2 FQGNSA. The V and J ends lost 1 base and 4 bases respectively, with 6 bases between them. This CDR3 region has 13 residues.

This clonotype was counted a few times. V gene TRBV12-3 or TRBV12-4 combines with J gene TRBJ2-3; TRBD2 might be the D (5 bases). V was trimmed by 2 bases and J by 2 bases, leaving 8 bases between them. CDR3 length: 14 amino acids. The CDR3 DNA reads TGTGCCAGCAGTTTACCGGGATTCACAGATACGCAGTATTTT. It encodes CASSLPGFTDTQYF.

This clonotype was counted between two and nine times. The CDR3 is CASSFWTSGGLETQYF. Here the CDR3 DNA reads TGTGCCAGCAGCTTTTGGACTAGCGGGGGGCTGGAGACCCAGTACTTC. This chain links TRBV11-1 with TRBJ2-5; 14 nucleotides agree with TRBD2. V lost 3 bases and J lost 5; bases outside the gene matches: 5. CDR1 is SGHAT, CDR2 FQDESV, per germline (reference sequence). This CDR3 has 16 residues.